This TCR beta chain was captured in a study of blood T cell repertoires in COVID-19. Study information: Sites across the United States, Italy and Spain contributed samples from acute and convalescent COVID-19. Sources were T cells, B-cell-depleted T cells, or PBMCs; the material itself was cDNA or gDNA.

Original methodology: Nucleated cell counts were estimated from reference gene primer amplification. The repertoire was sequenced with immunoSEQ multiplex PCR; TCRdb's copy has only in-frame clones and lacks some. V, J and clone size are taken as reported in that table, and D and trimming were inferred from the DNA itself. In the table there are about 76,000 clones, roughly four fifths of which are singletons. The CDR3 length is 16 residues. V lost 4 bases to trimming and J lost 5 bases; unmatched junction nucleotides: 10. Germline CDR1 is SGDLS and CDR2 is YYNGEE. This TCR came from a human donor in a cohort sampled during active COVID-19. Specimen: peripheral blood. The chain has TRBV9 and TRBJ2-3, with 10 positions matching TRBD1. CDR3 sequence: CASSFHDRGRKDTQYF. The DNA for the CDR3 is TGTGCCAGCAGCTTCCACGACAGGGGGCGAAAAGATACGCAGTATTTT.